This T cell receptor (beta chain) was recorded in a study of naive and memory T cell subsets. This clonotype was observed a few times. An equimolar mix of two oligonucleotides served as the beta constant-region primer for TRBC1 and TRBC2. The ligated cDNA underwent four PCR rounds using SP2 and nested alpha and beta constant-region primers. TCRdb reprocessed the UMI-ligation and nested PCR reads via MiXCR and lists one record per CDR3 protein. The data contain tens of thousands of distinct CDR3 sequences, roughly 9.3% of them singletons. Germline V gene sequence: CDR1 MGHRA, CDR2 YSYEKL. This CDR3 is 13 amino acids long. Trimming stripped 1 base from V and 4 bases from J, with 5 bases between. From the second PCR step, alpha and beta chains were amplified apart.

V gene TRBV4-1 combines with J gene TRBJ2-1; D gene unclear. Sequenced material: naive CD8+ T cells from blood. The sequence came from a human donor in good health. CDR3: CASSQGAYNEQFF. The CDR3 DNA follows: TGCGCCAGCAGCCAAGGGGCGTACAATGAGCAGTTCTTC.